This is a list of T cell receptor beta chains from one sample in a study of T cells after somatic rescue of genetic block. Produced via immunoSEQ multiplex PCR; TCRdb's table is partial and in-frame only. Of around 67,000 clones listed, under 95% were seen once; the top ten hold around 3%. Specimen: peripheral blood mononuclear cells (PBMCs). The receptors were sampled from a man aged 40-49 years. CDR3s include the opening cysteine and the closing phenylalanine or tryptophan. The D gene is left open where the match is weak. Some rows mark clone size as missing; the rest say once, few, many or name a class of expanded clone.

size: NA
V: TRBV4-1
J: TRBJ2-3
D: TRBD1
DNA: TGCGCCAGCAGCTCATGGACGGGACAGCGCGGTGATACGCAGTATTTT
CDR3: CASSSWTGQRGDTQYF

size: NA
V: TRBV7-2
J: TRBJ2-7
D: TRBD2
DNA: TGTGCCAGCAGCTCCGTGACTAGCTTAGCCGAGCAGTACTTC
CDR3: CASSSVTSLAEQYF

size: NA
V: TRBV19
J: TRBJ2-5
D: TRBD2
DNA: TGTGCCAGTATTATGCCAGCGGGACTCCAAGAGACCCAGTACTTC
CDR3: CASIMPAGLQETQYF

size: NA
V: TRBV7-9
J: TRBJ2-7
D: NA
DNA: TGTGCCAGCAGCTCACCGGGGGCCTACGAGCAGTACTTC
CDR3: CASSSPGAYEQYF

size: NA
V: TRBV27
J: TRBJ1-6
D: NA
DNA: TGTGCCAGCTCCAGGGGAGTTCTTGGTAATTCACCCCTCCACTTT
CDR3: CASSRGVLGNSPLHF

size: NA
V: TRBV6-5
J: TRBJ2-5
D: NA
DNA: TGTGCCAGCAGCCAGGGACGTCTGCAAGAGACCCAGTACTTC
CDR3: CASSQGRLQETQYF

size: NA
V: TRBV5-1
J: TRBJ2-6
D: NA
DNA: TGCGCCAGCAGCTTGGTTGCTGGGGCCAACGTCCTGACTTTC
CDR3: CASSLVAGANVLTF

size: NA
V: TRBV7-2
J: TRBJ2-3
D: TRBD2
DNA: TGTGCCAGCAGCTTAGTGGCTAGCGGGAGGACCACAGATACGCAGTATTTT
CDR3: CASSLVASGRTTDTQYF

size: NA
V: TRBV6-1
J: TRBJ2-4
D: NA
DNA: TGTGCCAGCAGTGACACGGGACTAGCCAAAAACATTCAGTACTTC
CDR3: CASSDTGLAKNIQYF

size: NA
V: TRBV9
J: TRBJ2-3
D: NA
DNA: TGTGCCAGCAGCGTAGATCAGGGGTCGTTAGCAGATACGCAGTATTTT
CDR3: CASSVDQGSLADTQYF

size: NA
V: TRBV19
J: TRBJ1-2
D: NA
DNA: TGTGCCAGTAGTATAGAAAGGGCAGTCGGTGATGGCTACACCTTC
CDR3: CASSIERAVGDGYTF

size: NA
V: TRBV15
J: TRBJ2-7
D: TRBD2
DNA: TGTGCCACCAGCCCGCGAACTAGCGGGAGTTACGAGCAGTACTTC
CDR3: CATSPRTSGSYEQYF

size: NA
V: TRBV5-1
J: TRBJ2-1
D: TRBD2
DNA: TGCGCCAGCAGCAAGGGACTAGCAGAGAACAATGAGCAGTTCTTC
CDR3: CASSKGLAENNEQFF

size: NA
V: TRBV9
J: TRBJ2-2
D: NA
DNA: TGTGCCAGCAGCGTAGGGGAAAGCCACTACACCGGGGAGCTGTTTTTT
CDR3: CASSVGESHYTGELFF

size: NA
V: TRBV7-6
J: TRBJ1-3
D: NA
DNA: TGTGCCAGCAGCGCGACTGGCAAGAGCTCTGGAAACACCATATATTTT
CDR3: CASSATGKSSGNTIYF

size: NA
V: TRBV19
J: TRBJ1-5
D: NA
DNA: TGTGCCAGTAGGATTCTCAATCAGCCCCAGCATTTT
CDR3: CASRILNQPQHF

size: NA
V: TRBV30
J: TRBJ2-7
D: NA
DNA: TGTGCCTGGTCGACTAGGACCTACGAGCAGTACTTC
CDR3: CAWSTRTYEQYF

size: NA
V: TRBV4-2
J: TRBJ1-1
D: NA
DNA: TGTGCCAGCAGAGTGACAGAGAACACTGAAGCTTTCTTT
CDR3: CASRVTENTEAFF

size: NA
V: TRBV11-2
J: TRBJ2-1
D: TRBD2
DNA: TGTGCCAGCAGCCCTACGGACTGGGGACTAGCGCTCTTC
CDR3: CASSPTDWGLALF

size: NA
V: TRBV10-3
J: TRBJ2-1
D: TRBD2
DNA: TGTGCCATCGGGCTAGCGGCTTACAATGAGCAGTTCTTC
CDR3: CAIGLAAYNEQFF

size: NA
V: TRBV28
J: TRBJ2-2
D: NA
DNA: TGTGCCAGCAGTTTGCCTTGGGACGGAGACACCGGGGAGCTGTTTTTT
CDR3: CASSLPWDGDTGELFF

size: NA
V: TRBV7-9
J: TRBJ2-1
D: TRBD2
DNA: TGTGCCAGCAGGCACGGGACTAGCGGAGTGGGGAAGGAGCAGTTCTTC
CDR3: CASRHGTSGVGKEQFF

size: NA
V: TRBV11-2
J: TRBJ2-3
D: TRBD2
DNA: TGTGCCAGCAGCTTCGCCGGACTAGCGGGGGGTTTGAGCACAGATACGCAGTATTTT
CDR3: CASSFAGLAGGLSTDTQYF

size: NA
V: TRBV4-1
J: TRBJ1-1
D: NA
DNA: TGCGCCAGCAGCCAAGAGGATCAGGAGGGGACTGAAGCTTTCTTT
CDR3: CASSQEDQEGTEAFF

size: NA
V: TRBV5-5
J: TRBJ2-7
D: NA
DNA: TGTGCCAGCAGCTTGGGGGTAGCGGACCCCCTCTACGAGCAGTACTTC
CDR3: CASSLGVADPLYEQYF

size: NA
V: TRBV4-1
J: TRBJ2-1
D: TRBD2
DNA: TGCGCCAGCAGCCAATATACTAGCGGTGAGCAGTTCTTC
CDR3: CASSQYTSGEQFF

size: NA
V: TRBV11-2
J: TRBJ2-3
D: NA
DNA: TGTGCCAGCAGCTTCCACGATACGCAGTATTTT
CDR3: CASSFHDTQYF

size: once
V: TRBV18
J: TRBJ1-1
D: NA
DNA: TGTGCCAGCTCACCACTAGGCGGAGGAGTTGAAGCTTTCTTT
CDR3: CASSPLGGGVEAFF

size: once
V: TRBV11-3
J: TRBJ2-1
D: NA
DNA: TGTGCCAGCAGCTTAGACACCTACAATGAGCAGTTCTTC
CDR3: CASSLDTYNEQFF

size: NA
V: TRBV27
J: TRBJ2-1
D: TRBD1
DNA: TGTGCCAGCCGTCCCGGGACAGGGGCCAATGAGCAGTTCTTC
CDR3: CASRPGTGANEQFF

size: NA
V: TRBV18
J: TRBJ2-7
D: TRBD2
DNA: TGTGCCAGCTCACCAGGGACTAGCTCCTACGAGCAGTACTTC
CDR3: CASSPGTSSYEQYF

size: once
V: TRBV7-9
J: TRBJ1-5
D: NA
DNA: TGTGCCAGCAGCTTCGGGGGGGGCCAGCCCCAGCATTTT
CDR3: CASSFGGGQPQHF

size: NA
V: TRBV2
J: TRBJ1-2
D: TRBD1
DNA: TGTGCCAGCGGTACAGGGGTGGGCTACACCTTC
CDR3: CASGTGVGYTF

size: NA
V: TRBV19
J: TRBJ2-1
D: TRBD2
DNA: TGTGCCAGTAGGCCCCAGGGCGGGGGGTCTAATGAGCAGTTCTTC
CDR3: CASRPQGGGSNEQFF